Reported below is one T cell receptor beta chain. What it binds is unknown. A much larger clone lies one base from this, so it may be a read error. The data belong to a study of post-analysis software for immune sequencing data. Background on the study: Relapsing-remitting, secondary progressive and progressive-relapsing multiple sclerosis courses were included. Study-level points and caveats: Comparison with controls showed significantly lower normalized Chao1 diversity in multiple sclerosis patients. TRBV5-6, TRBV5-1 and TRBV20-1 were among roughly five TRBV segments more frequent in patients than controls.

TCR beta cDNA libraries included unique molecular identifiers. The source material, roughly 0.9 to 11 million T cells, gave rise to about 490,000 cDNA molecules. TCRdb re-called the PCR reads with MiXCR, one entry per CDR3 protein. Of 550,000 to 700,000 distinct CDR3 sequences listed, about 44% are singletons. CDR3 size: 12 residues. V was pared by 8 bases and J by 4 bases, with 10 bases between. Germline V gene data show CDR1 as SEHNR and CDR2 as FQNEAQ (reference sequence). The V and J genes are TRBV7-9 and TRBJ2-3, with D uncertain. The sequenced sample consisted of blood. The clonotype was recovered from a girl aged 10 to 17 with multiple sclerosis. CDR3 sequence reads: CASGPRADTQYF. CDR3 nucleotide sequence: TGTGCCAGCGGCCCAAGGGCAGATACGCAGTATTTT.